This T cell receptor beta chain was recorded in a study of sequential checkpoint blockade in melanoma. Treatment defined: randomized to nivolumab then ipilimumab (arm A) or the reverse (arm B). Here immunoSEQ multiplex PCR was the method, and the copy in TCRdb shows in-frame clones only, minus some. This table holds under 40,000 clones, around nine tenths found once. Germline V lookup: CDR1 MNHEY, CDR2 SMNVEV (reference sequence). This CDR3 comprises 15 residues. The V and J ends lost 3 bases and 2 bases, in that order; junction bases with no gene match: 4. This clone was observed a single time. Sample: CD8+ T cells sorted from blood (inferred from file names), taken from a patient given nivolumab and ipilimumab in sequence. This chain joins TRBV27 and TRBJ2-1, with 7 bases identical to TRBD2. This clonotype originated in a human donor with melanoma. This chain's CDR3 is CASSLSREPYNEQFF. In nucleotides, the CDR3 is TGTGCCAGCAGTTTGTCGCGGGAGCCCTACAATGAGCAGTTCTTC.